The present TCR beta chain was sequenced within a study of response to subunit inactivated influenza vaccine. General study findings and limits: Authors suggested each seasonal flu vaccination may recruit only limited numbers of new T cells.

V shed 3 bases, J shed 4 bases, and the junction held 9 bases outside the gene matches. The CDR3 loop spans 16 amino acids. TCRdb passed the RT-PCR reads through MiXCR, listing each CDR3 protein once. In the table there are 530,000 or so distinct CDR3 sequences, over 9.5% of which are singletons. This clonotype was counted a few times. Its antigen is undetermined. This TCR was recovered from a man aged 50 or older who received an inactivated influenza vaccine. The chain couples TRBV12-3 or TRBV12-4 to TRBJ2-5; the match to TRBD2 covers 9 bases. The sequencing used PBMCs from blood, collected on the day of vaccination. CDR3 loop: CASSFSGRGGSETQYF. The CDR3 DNA reads as TGTGCCAGCAGTTTTTCAGGGCGGGGGGGCTCAGAGACCCAGTACTTC.